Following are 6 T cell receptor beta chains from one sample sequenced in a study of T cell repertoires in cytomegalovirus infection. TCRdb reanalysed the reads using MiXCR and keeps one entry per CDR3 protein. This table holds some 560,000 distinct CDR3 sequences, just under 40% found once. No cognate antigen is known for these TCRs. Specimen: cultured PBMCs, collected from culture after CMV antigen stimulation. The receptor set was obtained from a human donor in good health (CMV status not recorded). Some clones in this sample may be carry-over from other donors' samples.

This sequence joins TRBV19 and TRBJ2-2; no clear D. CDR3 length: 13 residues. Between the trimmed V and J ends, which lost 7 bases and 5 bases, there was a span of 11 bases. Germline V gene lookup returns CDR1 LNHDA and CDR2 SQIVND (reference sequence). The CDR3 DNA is TGTGCCAGTACCCGAGGATGGACCGGGGAGCTGTTTTTT. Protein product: CASTRGWTGELFF.

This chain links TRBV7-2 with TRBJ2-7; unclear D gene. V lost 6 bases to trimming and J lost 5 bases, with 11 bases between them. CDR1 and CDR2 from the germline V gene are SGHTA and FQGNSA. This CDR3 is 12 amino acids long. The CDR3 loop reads CASSPAAHEQYF. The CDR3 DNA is TGTGCCAGCAGTCCGGCGGCCCACGAGCAGTACTTC.

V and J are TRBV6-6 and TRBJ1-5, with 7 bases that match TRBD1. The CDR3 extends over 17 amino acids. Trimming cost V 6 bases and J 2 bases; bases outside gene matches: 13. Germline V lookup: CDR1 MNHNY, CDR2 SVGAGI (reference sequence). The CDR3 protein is CASRALEQGLGNQPQHF. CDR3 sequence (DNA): TGTGCCAGCAGAGCCCTAGAACAGGGGTTAGGCAATCAGCCCCAGCATTTT.

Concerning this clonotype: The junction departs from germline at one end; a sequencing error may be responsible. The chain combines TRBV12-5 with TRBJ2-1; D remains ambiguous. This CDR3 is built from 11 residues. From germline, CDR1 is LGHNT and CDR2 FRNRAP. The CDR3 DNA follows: TGTGCTAGTGGTTCGGACGGCCCTAAAGGCTTC. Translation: CASGSDGPKGF.

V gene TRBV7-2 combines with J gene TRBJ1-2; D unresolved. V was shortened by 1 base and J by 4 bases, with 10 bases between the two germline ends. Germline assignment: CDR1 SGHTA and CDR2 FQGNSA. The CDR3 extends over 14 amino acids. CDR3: CASSLGWSGYGYTF. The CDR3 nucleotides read TGTGCCAGCAGCTTAGGATGGTCAGGCTATGGCTACACCTTC.

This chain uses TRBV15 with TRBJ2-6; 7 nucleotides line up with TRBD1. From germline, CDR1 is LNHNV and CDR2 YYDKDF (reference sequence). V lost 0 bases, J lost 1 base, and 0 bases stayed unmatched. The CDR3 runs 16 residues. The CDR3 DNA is TGTGCCACCAGCAGAGACAGGGGGTCTGGGGCCAACGTCCTGACTTTC. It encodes CATSRDRGSGANVLTF.